This is a list of T cell receptor beta chains from one sample in a study of CD8+CD57+ T cells in acquired aplastic anemia. TCRdb analysed the reads with MiXCR anew, one entry per CDR3 protein. The sample contains roughly 64,000 distinct CDR3 sequences, about 54% of which appear only once. Sequencing was done on a sample of sorted CD4+, CD8+, or CD8+CD57+ T cells (not recorded which) from PBMCs. The origin of the receptors is a human donor in good health, serving as a control. CDR3s include the opening cysteine and the closing phenylalanine or tryptophan. A D gene is named only where the DNA matches it firmly. Where a row states a size, it is once, few, many or the class of an expanded clone; other rows omit it.

abundance	v_gene	j_gene	d_gene	CDR3aa	CDR3nt
-	TRBV19	TRBJ1-5	-	CASSVYRGSNQPQHF	TGTGCCAGTAGTGTGTACAGAGGCAGCAATCAGCCCCAGCATTTT
many	TRBV19	TRBJ1-5	-	CASNKEARGQPQHF	TGTGCCAGCAACAAGGAAGCCCGGGGTCAGCCCCAGCATTTT
-	TRBV2	TRBJ2-5	-	CASSKETQYF	TGTGCCAGCTCTAAAGAGACCCAGTACTTC
-	TRBV6-5	TRBJ1-4	-	CASSYGGRGSNEKLFF	TGTGCCAGCAGTTACGGTGGACGGGGGTCTAATGAAAAACTGTTTTTT
many	TRBV27	TRBJ2-1	-	CASSLPPPRGYNEQFF	TGTGCCAGCAGTTTGCCGCCCCCCAGGGGTTACAATGAGCAGTTCTTC
-	TRBV2	TRBJ1-1	-	CASTLGGANTEAFF	TGTGCCAGCACTCTAGGAGGGGCGAACACTGAAGCTTTCTTT
-	TRBV3-1	TRBJ2-7	TRBD2	CASSQDPSGRDYEQYF	TGTGCCAGCAGCCAAGATCCTAGCGGGAGGGACTACGAGCAGTACTTC
-	TRBV29-1	TRBJ2-7	TRBD1	CSVGQDYYEQYF	TGCAGCGTCGGACAGGATTATTACGAGCAGTACTTC
-	TRBV10-3	TRBJ1-2	-	CAISVGGGGDYGYTF	TGTGCCATCAGTGTTGGGGGCGGTGGGGACTATGGCTACACCTTC
many	TRBV5-5	TRBJ2-5	TRBD1	CASSIPRGPRETQYF	TGTGCCAGCAGCATCCCCAGGGGGCCGAGGGAGACCCAGTACTTC
many	TRBV6-1	TRBJ1-1	TRBD1	CASRRQGPMNAEAFF	TGTGCCAGCAGGCGACAGGGTCCCATGAACGCTGAAGCTTTCTTT
many	TRBV20-1	TRBJ1-1	-	CSARLKPEVRNTEAFF	TGCAGTGCTAGGCTCAAACCCGAGGTAAGGAACACTGAAGCTTTCTTT
-	TRBV20-1	TRBJ2-3	-	CSARGSRQSTDTQYF	TGCAGTGCTAGAGGTTCGCGGCAGAGCACGGATACGCAGTATTTT
-	TRBV11-3	TRBJ2-7	-	CASSHDGHEQYF	TGTGCCAGCAGTCACGACGGCCACGAGCAGTACTTC
few	TRBV10-3	TRBJ2-3	-	CAISVEGFTDTQYF	TGTGCCATCAGTGTGGAGGGGTTCACAGATACGCAGTATTTT
-	TRBV20-1	TRBJ1-5	-	CSVTGFSQPQHF	TGCAGCGTTACAGGGTTTAGTCAGCCCCAGCATTTT
few	TRBV2	TRBJ2-7	-	CASSEEEMRAYEQYF	TGTGCCAGCAGTGAAGAGGAAATGCGAGCCTACGAGCAGTACTTC
-	TRBV7-3	TRBJ2-5	-	CASSLWQGETQYF	TGTGCCAGCAGCTTGTGGCAGGGAGAGACCCAGTACTTC
-	TRBV29-1	TRBJ1-2	TRBD1	CSVEGPHLQGRYGYTF	TGCAGCGTTGAAGGGCCCCACCTACAGGGGAGGTATGGCTACACCTTC
once	TRBV7-3	TRBJ1-1	-	CASSPQPEAFF	TGTGCCAGCAGCCCGCAACCCGAAGCTTTCTTT
once	TRBV11-2	TRBJ1-4	-	CASSDGWGGRVDEKLFF	TGTGCCAGCAGCGACGGATGGGGAGGTAGAGTCGATGAAAAACTGTTTTTT
many	TRBV6-1	TRBJ1-1	-	CASMQIPWEETEAFF	TGTGCCAGCATGCAGATCCCCTGGGAGGAGACTGAAGCTTTCTTT
-	TRBV29-1	TRBJ2-7	TRBD2	CSVENTSGGATYEQYF	TGCAGCGTTGAGAATACTAGCGGGGGGGCGACATACGAGCAGTACTTC
-	TRBV7-6	TRBJ1-5	TRBD1	CASSRGQGGSSNQPQHF	TGTGCCAGCAGTAGGGGACAGGGAGGGAGTAGCAATCAGCCCCAGCATTTT
many	TRBV19	TRBJ2-1	TRBD2	CASSIGTSGRDNEQFF	TGTGCCAGTAGTATTGGTACTAGCGGGAGAGACAATGAGCAGTTCTTC
medium-sized	TRBV25-1	TRBJ2-7	TRBD2	CASSDPSGRSSYEQYF	TGTGCCAGCAGTGATCCAAGCGGGAGGAGCTCCTACGAGCAGTACTTC
once	TRBV7-6	TRBJ2-7	-	CASSYRTASSYEQYF	TGTGCCAGCAGCTACCGGACAGCGAGCTCCTACGAGCAGTACTTC
-	TRBV20-1	TRBJ2-3	TRBD2	CSARTSGMSTDTQYF	TGCAGTGCTCGGACTAGCGGGATGAGCACAGATACGCAGTATTTT
-	TRBV12-3/TRBV12-4	TRBJ1-1	TRBD1	CASSSGRRDSLPGKTEAFF	TGTGCCAGCAGCTCGGGTAGGCGGGACAGTTTGCCAGGGAAGACTGAAGCTTTCTTT
-	TRBV19	TRBJ1-1	TRBD1	CASSTTGTVNTEAFF	TGTGCCAGTAGTACGACGGGGACAGTGAACACTGAAGCTTTCTTT
many	TRBV11-3	TRBJ2-3	-	CASSFSDTQYF	TGTGCCAGCAGCTTCTCAGATACGCAGTATTTT
many	TRBV28	TRBJ1-1	TRBD1	CASSLGPGQGNTEAFF	TGTGCCAGCAGTTTGGGACCGGGACAGGGGAACACTGAAGCTTTCTTT
many	TRBV6-1	TRBJ1-5	TRBD1	CASSDRQGTRTPQHF	TGTGCCAGCAGTGACAGACAGGGTACCAGGACGCCCCAGCATTTT
-	TRBV9	TRBJ1-6	-	CASSVGSWDSPLHF	TGTGCCAGCAGCGTAGGTTCCTGGGATTCACCCCTCCACTTT
-	TRBV7-3	TRBJ2-1	TRBD2	CASSSAGGSYNEQFF	TGTGCCAGCAGCTCCGCGGGAGGTTCCTACAATGAGCAGTTCTTC
once	TRBV19	TRBJ2-7	-	CASSGRQVIYERYF	TGTGCCAGTAGTGGACGACAGGTAATCTACGAACGGTACTTC
medium-sized	TRBV29-1	TRBJ1-2	TRBD1	CSVTRDRVVGYTF	TGCAGCGTGACCCGGGACAGGGTTGTAGGCTACACCTTC
many	TRBV12-3/TRBV12-4	TRBJ1-1	-	CASSLQGLAYTEAFF	TGTGCCAGCAGTTTACAGGGGCTAGCGTACACTGAAGCTTTCTTT
-	TRBV20-1	TRBJ1-1	-	CSARRGGNTEAFF	TGCAGTGCTAGGAGAGGGGGGAACACTGAAGCTTTCTTT
-	TRBV20-1	TRBJ2-7	-	CSARRGAYEQYF	TGCAGTGCTAGGAGGGGCGCCTACGAGCAGTACTTC
-	TRBV2	TRBJ2-1	TRBD2	CASSEEGGTNEQFF	TGTGCCAGCAGTGAGGAGGGAGGGACGAATGAGCAGTTCTTC
many	TRBV6-1	TRBJ1-1	-	CASSARWNTEAFF	TGTGCCAGCAGTGCCAGGTGGAACACTGAAGCTTTCTTT
-	TRBV29-1	TRBJ1-1	-	CRRMGLNTEAFF	TGCAGGAGAATGGGTCTGAACACTGAAGCTTTCTTT
many	TRBV5-6	TRBJ2-1	-	CASSIYGDGSYNEQFF	TGTGCCAGCAGCATATACGGGGACGGATCCTACAATGAGCAGTTCTTC
-	TRBV24-1	TRBJ2-1	TRBD2	CATSDLSGRTPYNEQFF	TGTGCCACCAGTGATTTGAGCGGGAGGACCCCCTACAATGAGCAGTTCTTC
-	TRBV19	TRBJ2-3	TRBD2	CASSVGLGADTQYF	TGTGCCAGTAGTGTTGGACTAGGGGCAGATACGCAGTATTTT
many	TRBV7-8	TRBJ1-3	TRBD1	CASSSRQGDGNTIYF	TGTGCCAGCAGCTCCAGACAGGGAGATGGAAACACCATATATTTT
few	TRBV20-1	TRBJ1-6	TRBD1	CSASSEDRDNSPLHF	TGCAGTGCCAGCAGCGAAGACAGGGATAATTCACCCCTCCACTTT
few	TRBV14	TRBJ2-1	TRBD1	CASSQDLGRGRISYNEQFF	TGTGCCAGCAGCCAAGATCTCGGCAGGGGGCGAATCTCCTACAATGAGCAGTTCTTC
-	TRBV19	TRBJ1-1	-	CASSRKGTNTEAFF	TGTGCCAGTAGCAGAAAAGGGACGAACACTGAAGCTTTCTTT
many	TRBV6-4	TRBJ2-2	-	CASRAGPNTGELFF	TGTGCCAGCAGAGCGGGCCCCAACACCGGGGAGCTGTTTTTT
-	TRBV11-2	TRBJ1-2	TRBD1	CASSREPGGAPGYGYTF	TGTGCCAGCAGCCGGGAACCAGGGGGCGCTCCGGGCTATGGCTACACCTTC
many	TRBV27	TRBJ2-7	-	CASSSSARGEQYF	TGTGCCAGCAGTTCATCCGCCCGGGGGGAGCAGTACTTC
many	TRBV28	TRBJ1-5	TRBD1	CASSSTWDSSNQPQHF	TGTGCCAGCAGTTCTACCTGGGACAGTAGCAATCAGCCCCAGCATTTT
many	TRBV20-1	TRBJ1-6	TRBD1	CSARVRGGPYNSPLHF	TGCAGTGCTAGAGTACGAGGGGGCCCCTATAATTCACCCCTCCACTTT
many	TRBV5-1	TRBJ1-1	-	CASSLDTVDTEAFF	TGCGCCAGCAGCTTGGACACGGTCGACACTGAAGCTTTCTTT
-	TRBV7-9	TRBJ2-7	-	CASCALDTRAEQYF	TGTGCCAGCTGCGCCCTGGACACCCGGGCCGAGCAGTACTTC
-	TRBV29-1	TRBJ2-1	-	CSRRDSRDEQFF	TGCAGCCGGCGGGACAGTAGGGATGAGCAGTTCTTC